The present T cell receptor beta chain was sequenced within a study of T cells after yellow fever vaccination. MiXCR was run by TCRdb on the 5' RACE reads, yielding one entry per CDR3 protein. The sample has around 320,000 distinct CDR3 sequences, roughly 10% seen once; the top ten hold 2.5% to 4%. V was cut by 1 base and J by 8 bases, with 5 bases left in between. The CDR3 is 10 amino acids. Germline CDR1 reads DFQATT; CDR2 reads SNEGSKA (reference sequence). The receptor's source is a man between 18 and 35 years old who received the YFV17D yellow fever vaccine. The specimen comprised CD4+ T cells sorted from PBMCs, sampled 45 days after the yellow fever booster vaccination. V gene TRBV20-1 combines with J gene TRBJ1-2, with no clear D. CDR3 region: CSARAGGYTF. The CDR3 bases are TGCAGTGCTAGAGCCGGGGGCTACACCTTC.